This T cell receptor (beta chain) was identified during a study of Ad26.COV2.S vaccination and SARS-CoV-2 variants (dated by TCRdb to the early 2020s). A note on the overall study: Sequencing of the TCRbeta repertoire served to evaluate the specificity and breadth of SARS-CoV-2-reactive T cell receptors following Ad26.COV2.S vaccination. The TCR-sequenced set comprised about 32 samples: about 19 Ad26.COV2.S vaccine recipients, 5 placebo recipients and 8 SARS-CoV-2 convalescent individuals.

The immunoSEQ Assay was the method used to sequence TCRbeta CDR3 regions. After extraction, genomic DNA underwent amplification by bias-controlled multiplex PCR, followed by high-throughput sequencing. In the paper's pipeline: To quantify the absolute abundance of every unique TCRbeta CDR3 region, sequences were collapsed and filtered. T cell fraction was estimated by normalizing TCRbeta template counts to usable DNA, which was measured by amplifying reference genes present in all nucleated cells. Repertoire TCRs were annotated as SARS-CoV-2-specific by exact matching of V gene, CDR3 amino acid sequence and J gene to a known reactive TCR set. The reference SARS-CoV-2 TCR set was derived from MIRA and filtered for enrichment in COVID-19-positive ImmuneCODE repertoires, a step that removed public or cross-reactive TCRs. Drawing on the MIRA antigens, annotated TCRs were analysed further at the level of specific ORF or position within ORF. Breadth was defined as annotated unique rearrangements over total unique productive rearrangements; depth was the summed frequency of those rearrangements. Two-sided Wilcoxon rank-sum tests were applied when comparing TCR breadth between groups. The source is immuneACCESS, and TCRdb retained only in-frame sequences with V and J called. Part of the clones is not carried over; for the studies checked, unresolved V genes explain less than half of this, and the remainder is unexplained. For V, J and clone size, that table is used; D and trimming come from the DNA. The sample yields over 110,000 clones; just over 85% were counted once. The ten largest clonotypes hold 5% of the sample.

The CDR3 sequence holds 13 residues, the cysteine and phenylalanine included. Only the CDR3 DNA is retained, 39 bases long and in frame from the first base. In the germline V gene, CDR1 corresponds to MNHEY and CDR2 to SVGAGI. V has 9 bases trimmed and J has 3 bases trimmed; junction bases matching no gene number 4. The study at large found these results: Vaccine and placebo recipients had similar non-spike TCR breadth, a finding consistent with the vaccine containing only spike. Higher spike-specific TCR breadth was observed in Ad26.COV2.S recipients than in placebo recipients (P = 0.0014). After vaccination, spike-specific CD8+ and CD4+ T cell responses were reported to show substantial breadth. According to the authors, total T cell responses may have been underestimated by the TCR breadth and depth analyses.

Turning to this clone: Its antigen target is currently unknown. No base quality information exists; no much larger clone differs at one position.

The time point label of this sample denotes: individuals recovered from natural SARS-CoV-2 infection. The source is a human donor who had recovered from COVID-19. Here the sequenced sample was peripheral blood, taken after recovery from COVID-19. The chain uses TRBV6-5 and TRBJ2-1; TRBD1 fits 8 bases in the junction. The base sequence is TGTGCCAGTTGGACAGGGAACTACAATGAGCAGTTCTTC. It translates as CASWTGNYNEQFF.